This TCR beta chain was sequenced for a study of T cells in Graves' hyperthyroidism and ophthalmopathy. In its sample, this clonotype was seen a few times. TCR beta CDR3 sequences were amplified from RNA transcripts. A first-round RT-PCR of the TCR CDR3 used the HTBI primer set. TCRdb re-derived calls from the multiplex PCR reads in MiXCR, one entry per CDR3 protein. Found here are about 550,000 distinct CDR3 sequences, about a fifth of them singletons; the top ten hold more than 25%. The CDR3 covers 16 residues. The germline V gene has CDR1 MNHNS and CDR2 SASEGT. V shed 0 bases, J shed 1 base, and the junction held 3 bases outside the gene matches. Diagnosis relied on clinical symptoms, serum thyroxine and TRAb, thyroid ultrasound and orbital computed tomography.

The receptor comes from a man younger than 35 with Graves' hyperthyroidism. Material: blood. The V gene is TRBV6-1, the J gene TRBJ1-5; 7 bases line up with TRBD1. In DNA, the CDR3 is TGTGCCAGCAGTGAAGCGTACAGGGGAAGCAATCAGCCCCAGCATTTT. It codes for CASSEAYRGSNQPQHF.